The source of this TCR beta chain is a study of T-cell memory formation after mild COVID-19. CDR1 is MNHNS, CDR2 SASEGT, per germline. With 11 bases removed from V and 1 base from J, the gap between germline ends came to 17 bases. This CDR3 contains 14 residues. Via MiXCR, TCRdb re-called the 5' RACE reads, giving one row per CDR3 protein. Here the sample spans hundreds of thousands of distinct CDR3 sequences, about 23% being singletons. Study conclusions and caveats: For contracting clones, CD4+ ones sat mainly in CM and EM, CD8+ in EMRA. Pre-infection memory held some responding clones, suggesting pre-existing cross-reactive T cells responded.

In this sample, this clonotype turned up a few times. Its antigen is as yet unknown. This chain links TRBV6-1 with TRBJ2-5; the D is unclear. Sequenced: PBMCs or a T cell subset sorted from them (not recorded which). The source of this sequence is an adult woman who had mild COVID-19 (a few samples of this study predate the infection). Cell type and time point are not known. Written as DNA, the CDR3 is TGTGCCTCAGCTCATTACGGCGGCCAAGAGACCCAGTACTTC. Translating gives CASAHYGGQETQYF.